Described below is a single T cell receptor beta chain sequence and its context. Its antigen is unknown. Libraries were prepared by immunoSEQ multiplex PCR; TCRdb keeps only in-frame clonotypes and omits some of them. The sample includes some 15,000 clones, 65% to 85% seen only once; the top ten take approximately 2.2%. The data originate from a study of neoadjuvant anti-PD-1 for oral cavity cancer. The wider study: Non-progressing patients received a fourth nivolumab dose near day 43, then surgery on days 50-56. Broader study findings: After neoadjuvant nivolumab, PBMC T cell clonality was significantly higher in non-responders than responders.

Trimming took 7 bases from V and 4 from J; bases not matched to a gene: 8. This CDR3 has 14 residues. CDR1 is GTSNPN, CDR2 SVGIG, per germline (reference sequence). As to time point: after neoadjuvant nivolumab, at surgical resection. Patients were newly diagnosed with stage II-IVA oral cavity squamous cell carcinoma without prior systemic or radiation treatment. The chain has TRBV30 and TRBJ2-1; TRBD2 aligns across 9 bases. This TCR was sampled from a person aged 40 to 85 with oral cavity squamous cell carcinoma. Sequenced here: PBMCs, sampled after nivolumab (anti-PD-1) treatment. CDR3 bases: TGTGCCTTTCAGACTAGCGGAAAGTACAATGAGCAGTTCTTC. Protein product: CAFQTSGKYNEQFF.